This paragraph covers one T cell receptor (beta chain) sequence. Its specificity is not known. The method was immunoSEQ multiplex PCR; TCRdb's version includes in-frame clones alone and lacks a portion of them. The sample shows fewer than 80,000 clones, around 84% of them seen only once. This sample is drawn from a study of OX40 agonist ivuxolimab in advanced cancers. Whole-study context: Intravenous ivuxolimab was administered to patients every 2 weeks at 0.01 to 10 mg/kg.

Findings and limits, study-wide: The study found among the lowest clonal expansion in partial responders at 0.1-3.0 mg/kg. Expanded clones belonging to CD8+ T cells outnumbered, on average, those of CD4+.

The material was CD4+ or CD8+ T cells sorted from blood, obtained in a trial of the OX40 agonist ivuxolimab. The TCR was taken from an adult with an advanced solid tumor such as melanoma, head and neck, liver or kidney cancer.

CDR3: CASSPGQSYGYTF. The DNA for the CDR3 is TGTGCCAGCAGCCCGGGACAGTCCTATGGCTACACCTTC. This chain uses TRBV7-3 with TRBJ1-2; 7 bases line up with TRBD1. Trimming at V came to 5 bases and at J to 4 bases, leaving 4 bases not matched to a gene. From germline, CDR1 is SGHTA and CDR2 FQGTGA. This CDR3 is 13 amino acids long.